The clone carrying this T cell receptor (beta chain) was detected a few times. V was clipped by 0 bases and J by 0 bases, with 11 bases between them. The CDR3 runs 16 residues. Germline CDR1 reads SNHLY; CDR2 reads FYNNEI. This entry belongs to a study of T cell changes during pregnancy in multiple sclerosis. Using immunoSEQ multiplex PCR, the repertoire was profiled, and TCRdb retains in-frame clones only, with some absent. The table includes over 45,000 clones, 91% detected once. This TCR derives from a female donor with multiple sclerosis, enrolled in a pregnancy study. The rearrangement links TRBV2 to TRBJ1-2; no definite D call. The sequenced sample was CD8+ T cells from peripheral blood mononuclear cells, obtained after pregnancy. The CDR3 here is CASSEARDTSNYGYTF. The CDR3 nucleotides read TGTGCCAGCAGTGAAGCGAGAGACACCTCTAACTATGGCTACACCTTC.